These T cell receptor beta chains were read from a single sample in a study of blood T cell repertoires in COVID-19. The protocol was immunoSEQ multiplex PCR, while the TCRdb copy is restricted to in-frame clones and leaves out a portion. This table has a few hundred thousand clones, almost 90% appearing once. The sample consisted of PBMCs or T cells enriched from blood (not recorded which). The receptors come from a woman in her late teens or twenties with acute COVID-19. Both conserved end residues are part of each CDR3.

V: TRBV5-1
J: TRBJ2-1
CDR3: CASSLGWTSGHNEQFF

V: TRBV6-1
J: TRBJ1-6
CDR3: CASSEFRQGGSPLHF

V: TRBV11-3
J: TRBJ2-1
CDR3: CASREARGSSYNEQFF

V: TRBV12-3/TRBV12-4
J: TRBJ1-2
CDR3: CASSLAYRDGYTF

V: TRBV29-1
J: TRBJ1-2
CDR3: CSVGSGRGYTF

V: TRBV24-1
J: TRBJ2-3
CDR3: CATSPSGATDTQYF

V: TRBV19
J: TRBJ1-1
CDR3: CASTQGAPRGEAFF

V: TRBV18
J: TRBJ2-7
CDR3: CASSPGQGINEQYF

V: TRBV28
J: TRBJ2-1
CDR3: CASSLVAGWNNEQFF

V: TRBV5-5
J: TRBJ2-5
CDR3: CASSLAAAGTQYF

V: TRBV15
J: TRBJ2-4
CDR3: CATSRDQSVGLAGENIQYF

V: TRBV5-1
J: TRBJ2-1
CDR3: CASSLGLAGDELQFF

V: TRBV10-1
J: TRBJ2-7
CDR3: CASSETFGGYEQYF

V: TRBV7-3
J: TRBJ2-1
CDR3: CASSQFGSYNEQFF

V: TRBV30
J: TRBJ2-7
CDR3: CAWSDLPGGIYEQYF

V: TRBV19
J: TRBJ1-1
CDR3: CASSIMATAEAFF

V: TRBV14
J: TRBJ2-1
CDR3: CASSPPPTQITRNEQFF

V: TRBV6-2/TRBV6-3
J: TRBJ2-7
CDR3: CASSDLPDRAVEQYF

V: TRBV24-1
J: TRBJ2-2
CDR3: CATSELTATGELFF

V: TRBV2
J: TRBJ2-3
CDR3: CASSETGARSTDTQYF

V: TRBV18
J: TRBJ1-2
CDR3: CASSRSRGPEGYTF

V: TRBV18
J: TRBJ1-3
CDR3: CASSRPTGSSGNTIYF

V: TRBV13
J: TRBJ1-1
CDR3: CASSLQQNTEAFF

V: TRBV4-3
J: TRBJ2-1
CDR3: CASSQKLHGTSGIENEQFF

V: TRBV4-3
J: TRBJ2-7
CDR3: CASSQDRLLAGGPGRSYEQYF

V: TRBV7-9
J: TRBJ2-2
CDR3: CASRIVAGELFF

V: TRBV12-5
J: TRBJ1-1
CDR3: CASGLSQGKNTEAFF

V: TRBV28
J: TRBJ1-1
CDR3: CAIPPAAGVTEAFF

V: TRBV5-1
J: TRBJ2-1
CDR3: CASSWRTGSLRIDEQFF

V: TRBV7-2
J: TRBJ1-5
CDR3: CASSSTGEGNQPQHF

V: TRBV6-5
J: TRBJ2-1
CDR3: CASSYQGATYNEQFF

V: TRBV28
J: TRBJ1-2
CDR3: CASKGQGQTNYGYTF

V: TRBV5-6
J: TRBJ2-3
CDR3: CASSSAGRTDTQYF

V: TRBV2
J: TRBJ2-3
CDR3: CASSADRGQTDTQYF

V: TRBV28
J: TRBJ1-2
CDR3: CASSPIGQGTYGYTF

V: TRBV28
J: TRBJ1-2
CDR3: CASSWWDRGLYGYTF

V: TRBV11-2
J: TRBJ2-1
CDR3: CASSLINEQFF

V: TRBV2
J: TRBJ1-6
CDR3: CASSQQGSYNSPLHF

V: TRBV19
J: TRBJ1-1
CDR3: CATRGQGGNTEAFF

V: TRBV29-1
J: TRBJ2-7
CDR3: CSVEGDRGSYEQYF

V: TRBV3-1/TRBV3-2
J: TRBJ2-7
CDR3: CASSQDRDEQYF

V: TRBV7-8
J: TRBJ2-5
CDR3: CASSLGVPNSGPGQETQYF